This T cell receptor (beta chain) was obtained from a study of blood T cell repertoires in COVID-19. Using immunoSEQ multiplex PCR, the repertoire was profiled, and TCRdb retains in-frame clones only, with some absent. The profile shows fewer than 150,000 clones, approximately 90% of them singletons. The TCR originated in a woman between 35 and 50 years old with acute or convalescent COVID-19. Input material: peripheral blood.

CDR3 sequence reads: CASRGTGGSSYNEQFF. DNA for the CDR3: TGTGCCAGCAGGGGGACTGGAGGGAGCTCCTACAATGAGCAGTTCTTC. The chain carries TRBV3-1 (or the pseudogene TRBV3-2) and TRBJ2-1; D may be TRBD2 (6 bases). The germline gives CDR1 LGHDT, CDR2 YNNKEL (reference sequence). V lost 6 bases and J lost 0, with 15 bases in between. The CDR3 contains 16 residues.